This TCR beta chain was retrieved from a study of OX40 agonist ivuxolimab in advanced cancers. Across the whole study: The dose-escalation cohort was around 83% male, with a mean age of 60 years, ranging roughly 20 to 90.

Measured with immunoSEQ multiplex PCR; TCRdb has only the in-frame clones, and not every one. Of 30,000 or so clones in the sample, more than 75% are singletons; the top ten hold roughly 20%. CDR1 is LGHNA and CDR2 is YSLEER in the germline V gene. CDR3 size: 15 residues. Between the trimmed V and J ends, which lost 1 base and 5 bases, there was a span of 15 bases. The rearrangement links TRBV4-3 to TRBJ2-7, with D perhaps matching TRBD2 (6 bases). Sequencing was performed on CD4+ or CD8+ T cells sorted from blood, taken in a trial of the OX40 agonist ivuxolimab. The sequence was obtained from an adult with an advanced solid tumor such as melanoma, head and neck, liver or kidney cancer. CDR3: CASSQADRDLNEQYF. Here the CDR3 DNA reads TGCGCCAGCAGCCAAGCTGACCGGGACTTAAACGAGCAGTACTTC.